This TCR beta chain stems from a study of immune evolution from preneoplasia to lung adenocarcinoma. Germline V gene data show CDR1 as MDHEN and CDR2 as SYDVKM. Trimming pared 3 bases from V and 2 bases from J, leaving 7 bases between. The CDR3 is made up of 13 amino acids. Repertoires were generated with immunoSEQ multiplex PCR, while TCRdb's copy carries only in-frame clones and drops some. The sample holds 10,000 or so clones; 88% are singletons and the top ten take approximately 3%. V gene TRBV28 combines with J gene TRBJ1-2, with D unclear. The receptor's source is a person between 65 and 79 years old with invasive lung adenocarcinoma. Some clones in this sample may be carry-over from other donors' samples. The material sequenced was FFPE invasive lung adenocarcinoma tissue. CDR3 coding DNA: TGTGCCAGCAGTTTGCCGCAGAACTATGGCTACACCTTC. Translated, it gives CASSLPQNYGYTF.